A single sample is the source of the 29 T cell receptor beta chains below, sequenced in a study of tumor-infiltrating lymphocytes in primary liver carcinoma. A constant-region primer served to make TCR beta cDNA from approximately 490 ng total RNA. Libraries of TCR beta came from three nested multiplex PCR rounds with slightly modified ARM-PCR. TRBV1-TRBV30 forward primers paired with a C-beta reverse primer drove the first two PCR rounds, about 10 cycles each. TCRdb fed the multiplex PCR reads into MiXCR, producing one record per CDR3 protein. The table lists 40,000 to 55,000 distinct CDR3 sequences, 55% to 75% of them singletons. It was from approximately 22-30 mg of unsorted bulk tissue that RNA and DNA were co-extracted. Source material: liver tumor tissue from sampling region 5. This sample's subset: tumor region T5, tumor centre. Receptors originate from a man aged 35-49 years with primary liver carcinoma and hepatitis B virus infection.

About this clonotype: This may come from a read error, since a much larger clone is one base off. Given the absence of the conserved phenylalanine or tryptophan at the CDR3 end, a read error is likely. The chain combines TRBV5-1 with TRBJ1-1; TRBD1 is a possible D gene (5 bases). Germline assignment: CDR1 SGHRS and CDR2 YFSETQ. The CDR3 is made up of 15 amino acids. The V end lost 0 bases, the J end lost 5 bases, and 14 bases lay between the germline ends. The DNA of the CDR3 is TGCGCCAGCAGCTTGGCTCCAGGGTGGGAAACTGAAGCTTTCTTA. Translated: CASSLAPGWETEAFL.

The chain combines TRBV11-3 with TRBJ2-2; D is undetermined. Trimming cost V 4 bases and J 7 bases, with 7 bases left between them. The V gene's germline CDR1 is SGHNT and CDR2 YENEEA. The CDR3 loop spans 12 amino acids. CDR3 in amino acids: CASSSYVGELFF. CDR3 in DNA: TGTGCCAGCAGCTCTTACGTCGGGGAGCTGTTTTTT.

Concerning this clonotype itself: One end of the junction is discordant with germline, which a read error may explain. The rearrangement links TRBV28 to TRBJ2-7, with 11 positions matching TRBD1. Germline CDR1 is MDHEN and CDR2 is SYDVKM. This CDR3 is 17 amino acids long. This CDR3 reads CAISTTGTGGSSYGQYF. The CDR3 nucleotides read TGTGCCATCAGCACTACCGGGACAGGGGGGAGCTCCTACGGGCAGTACTTC.

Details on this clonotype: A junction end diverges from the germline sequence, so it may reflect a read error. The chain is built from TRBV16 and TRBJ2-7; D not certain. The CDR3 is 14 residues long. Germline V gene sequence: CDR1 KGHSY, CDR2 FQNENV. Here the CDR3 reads CASSQSNSANERYF. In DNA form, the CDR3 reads TGTGCCAGCAGCCAATCGAACTCCGCCAACGAGCGGTACTTC.

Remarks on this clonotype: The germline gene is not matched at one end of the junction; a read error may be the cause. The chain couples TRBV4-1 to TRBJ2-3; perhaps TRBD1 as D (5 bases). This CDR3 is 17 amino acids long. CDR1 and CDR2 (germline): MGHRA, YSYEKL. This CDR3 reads CTSSQEYRRGGADTQYF. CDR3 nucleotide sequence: TGCACCAGTAGCCAAGAATACAGGCGAGGTGGGGCAGATACGCAGTATTTT.

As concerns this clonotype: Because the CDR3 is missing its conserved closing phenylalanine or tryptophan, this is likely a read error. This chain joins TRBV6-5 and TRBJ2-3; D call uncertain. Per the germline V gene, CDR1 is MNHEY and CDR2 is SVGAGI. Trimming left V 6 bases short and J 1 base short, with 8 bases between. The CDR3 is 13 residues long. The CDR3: CASRGIGTDTQYY. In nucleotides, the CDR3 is TGTGCCAGCAGAGGGATAGGCACAGATACGCAGTATTAT.

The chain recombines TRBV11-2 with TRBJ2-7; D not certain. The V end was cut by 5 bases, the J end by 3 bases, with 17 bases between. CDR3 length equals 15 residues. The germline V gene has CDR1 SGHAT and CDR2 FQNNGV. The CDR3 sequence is CASSQYTVWGYEQYF. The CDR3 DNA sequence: TGTGCCAGCAGCCAATATACGGTATGGGGCTACGAGCAGTACTTC.

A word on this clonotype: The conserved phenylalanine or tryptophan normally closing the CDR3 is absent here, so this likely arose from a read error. CDR3 in amino acids: CASSLTPGDNSPLHI. The CDR3 nucleotides read TGCGCCAGCAGCTTAACGCCGGGCGACAATTCACCCCTCCACATT. V usage is TRBV7-3 and J usage is TRBJ1-6; D gene unclear. CDR3 length: 15 amino acids. CDR1 is SGHTA, CDR2 FQGTGA, per germline.

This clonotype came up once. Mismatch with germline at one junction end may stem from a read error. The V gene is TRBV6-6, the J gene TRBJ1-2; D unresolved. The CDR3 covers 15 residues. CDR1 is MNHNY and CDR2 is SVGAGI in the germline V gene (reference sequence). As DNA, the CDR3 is TGTGCCAGCGCGTCCCCGAGTGGAGCTAACTATGACTACACCTTC. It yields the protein CASASPSGANYDYTF.

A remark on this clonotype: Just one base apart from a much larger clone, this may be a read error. Here the CDR3 reads CASTFTGLDQPQHF. The CDR3 DNA follows: TGTGCCAGCACTTTTACAGGTCTTGATCAGCCCCAGCATTTT. The chain employs TRBV28 and TRBJ1-5; possibly TRBD1 for D (5 bases). CDR1 and CDR2 (germline): MDHEN, SYDVKM. Trimming stripped 7 bases from V and 5 bases from J, with 15 bases between. The CDR3 is 14 residues long.

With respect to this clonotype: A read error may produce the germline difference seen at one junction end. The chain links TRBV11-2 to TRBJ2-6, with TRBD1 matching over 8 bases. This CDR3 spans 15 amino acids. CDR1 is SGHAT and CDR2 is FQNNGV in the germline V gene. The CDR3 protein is CASSLDRAGTNVLTF. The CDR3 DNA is TGCGCTAGCAGCTTGGACAGGGCTGGGACCAACGTCCTGACTTTC.

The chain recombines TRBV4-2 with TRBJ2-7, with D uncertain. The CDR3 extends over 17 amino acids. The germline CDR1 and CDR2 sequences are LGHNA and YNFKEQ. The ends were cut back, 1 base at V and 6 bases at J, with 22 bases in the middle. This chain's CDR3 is CASSQAGPPRCSGEQYF. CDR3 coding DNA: TGTGCCAGCAGCCAAGCAGGTCCCCCCCGGTGCTCTGGCGAGCAGTACTTC.

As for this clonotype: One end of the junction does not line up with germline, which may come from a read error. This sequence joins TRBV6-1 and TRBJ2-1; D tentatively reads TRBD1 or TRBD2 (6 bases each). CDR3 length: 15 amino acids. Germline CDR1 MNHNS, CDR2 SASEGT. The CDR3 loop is CGSCTGRGMGGEQFF. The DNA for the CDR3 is TGTGGCAGCTGTACAGGGCGCGGGATGGGTGGGGAGCAGTTCTTC.

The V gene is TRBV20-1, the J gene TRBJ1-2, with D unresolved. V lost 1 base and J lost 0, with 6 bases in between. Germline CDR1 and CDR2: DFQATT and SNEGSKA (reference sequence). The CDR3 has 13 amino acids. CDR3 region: CSARGHSNYGYTF. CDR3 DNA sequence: TGCAGTGCTAGAGGACACTCTAACTATGGCTACACCTTC.

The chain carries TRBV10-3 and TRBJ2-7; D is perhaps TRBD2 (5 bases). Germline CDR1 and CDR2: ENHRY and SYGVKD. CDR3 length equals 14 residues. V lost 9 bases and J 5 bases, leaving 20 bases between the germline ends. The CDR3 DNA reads TGTGCCATGTCGACTACCATGGGCCTGGACGAGCAGTACTTC. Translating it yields CAMSTTMGLDEQYF.

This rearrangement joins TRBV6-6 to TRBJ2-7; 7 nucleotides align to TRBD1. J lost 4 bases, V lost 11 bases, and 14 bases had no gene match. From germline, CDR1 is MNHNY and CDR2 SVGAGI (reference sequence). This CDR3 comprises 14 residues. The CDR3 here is CAVRGQQRSYEQYF. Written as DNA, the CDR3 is TGTGCCGTCAGGGGACAGCAGCGTTCATACGAGCAGTACTTC.

This chain's CDR3 is CASSFMVGDEKLFF. CDR3 DNA: TGTGCCAGCAGCTTTATGGTTGGGGACGAAAAACTGTTTTTT. The J gene is TRBJ1-4, the V gene TRBV11-2, with D perhaps TRBD1 (5 bases). This CDR3 region has 14 residues. Per the germline V gene, CDR1 is SGHAT and CDR2 is FQNNGV. V was cut by 3 bases and J by 8 bases, with 13 bases left in between.

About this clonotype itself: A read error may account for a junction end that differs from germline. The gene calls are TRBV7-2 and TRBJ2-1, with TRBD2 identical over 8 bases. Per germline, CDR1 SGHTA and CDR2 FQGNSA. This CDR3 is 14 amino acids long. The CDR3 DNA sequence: TGTGCCAGCAGCCGAGCGGGGGATACGAACGAGCAGTCCTTC. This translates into CASSRAGDTNEQSF. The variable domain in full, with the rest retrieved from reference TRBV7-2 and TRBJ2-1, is GAGVSQSPSNKVTEKGKDVELRCDPISGHTALYWYRQSLGQGLEFLIYFQGNSAPDKSGLPSDRFSAERTGGSVSTLTIQRTQQEDSAVYLCASSRAGDTNEQSFGPGTRLTVL.

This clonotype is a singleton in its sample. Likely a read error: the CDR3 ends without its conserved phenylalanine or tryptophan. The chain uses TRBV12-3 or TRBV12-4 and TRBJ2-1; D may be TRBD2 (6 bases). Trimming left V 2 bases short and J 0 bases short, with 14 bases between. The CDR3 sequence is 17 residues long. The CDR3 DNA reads TGTGCCAGCAGTTTAAAGGCTAACGGGAGCTCCTACAATGAGCAGTTCTTA. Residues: CASSLKANGSSYNEQFL.

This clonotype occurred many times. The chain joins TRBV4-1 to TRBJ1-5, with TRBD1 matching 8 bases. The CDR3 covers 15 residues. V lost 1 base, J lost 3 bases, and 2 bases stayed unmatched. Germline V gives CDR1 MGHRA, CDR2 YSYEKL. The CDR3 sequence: CASSQAQGDNQPQHF. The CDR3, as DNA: TGCGCCAGCAGCCAAGCACAGGGGGACAATCAGCCCCAGCATTTT.

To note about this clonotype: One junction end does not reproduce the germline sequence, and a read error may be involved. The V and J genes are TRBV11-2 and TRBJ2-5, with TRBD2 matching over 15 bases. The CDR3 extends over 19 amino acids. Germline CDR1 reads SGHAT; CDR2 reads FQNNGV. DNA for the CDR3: TGTGCCAGCAGCTTATCCGTTGGACTAGCGGGAGGGGGCCAAGAGACCCAGTATTTC. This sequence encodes CASSLSVGLAGGGQETQYF. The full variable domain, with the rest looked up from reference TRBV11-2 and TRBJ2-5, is EAGVAQSPRYKIIEKRQSVAFWCNPISGHATLYWYQQILGQGPKLLIQFQNNGVVDDSQLPKDRFSAERLKGVDSTLKIQPAKLEDSAVYLCASSLSVGLAGGGQETQYFGPGTRLLVL.

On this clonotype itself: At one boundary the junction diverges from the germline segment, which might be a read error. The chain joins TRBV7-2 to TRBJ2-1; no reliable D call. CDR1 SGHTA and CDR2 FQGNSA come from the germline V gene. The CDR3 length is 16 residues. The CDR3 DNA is TGTGCCAGCATCTTAGACCAGGACCCCTCCTACAATGAGCAGTTCTTC. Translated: CASILDQDPSYNEQFF.

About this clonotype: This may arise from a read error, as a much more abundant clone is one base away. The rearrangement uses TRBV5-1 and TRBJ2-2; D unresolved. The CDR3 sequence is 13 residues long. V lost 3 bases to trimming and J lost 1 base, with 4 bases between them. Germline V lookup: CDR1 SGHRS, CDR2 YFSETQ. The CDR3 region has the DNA TGCGCCAGCAGCTGGGTGAACACCGGGGAGCTGTTTTTT. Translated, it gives CASSWVNTGELFF. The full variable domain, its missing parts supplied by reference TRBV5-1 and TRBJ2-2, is KAGVTQTPRYLIKTRGQQVTLSCSPISGHRSVSWYQQTPGQGLQFLFEYFSETQRNKGNFPGRFSGRQFSNSRSEMNVSTLELGDSALYLCASSWVNTGELFFGEGSRLTVL.

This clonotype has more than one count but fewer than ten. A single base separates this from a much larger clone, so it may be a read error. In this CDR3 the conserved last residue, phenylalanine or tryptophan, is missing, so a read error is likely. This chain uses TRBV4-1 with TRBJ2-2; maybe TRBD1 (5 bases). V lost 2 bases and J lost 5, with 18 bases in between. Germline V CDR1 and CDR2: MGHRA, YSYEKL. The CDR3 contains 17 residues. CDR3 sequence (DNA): TGCGCCAGCAGCCAACCCTACGGAGCAAACAGGACCGGGGAGCTGTTTCTT. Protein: CASSQPYGANRTGELFL.

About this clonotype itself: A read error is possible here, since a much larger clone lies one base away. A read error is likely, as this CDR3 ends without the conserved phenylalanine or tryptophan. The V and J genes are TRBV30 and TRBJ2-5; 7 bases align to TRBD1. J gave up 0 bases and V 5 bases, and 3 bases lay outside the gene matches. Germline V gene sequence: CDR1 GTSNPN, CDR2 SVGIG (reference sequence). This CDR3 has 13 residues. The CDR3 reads CAWGTGDQETQYS. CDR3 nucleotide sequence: TGTGCCTGGGGTACAGGGGACCAAGAGACCCAGTACTCC.

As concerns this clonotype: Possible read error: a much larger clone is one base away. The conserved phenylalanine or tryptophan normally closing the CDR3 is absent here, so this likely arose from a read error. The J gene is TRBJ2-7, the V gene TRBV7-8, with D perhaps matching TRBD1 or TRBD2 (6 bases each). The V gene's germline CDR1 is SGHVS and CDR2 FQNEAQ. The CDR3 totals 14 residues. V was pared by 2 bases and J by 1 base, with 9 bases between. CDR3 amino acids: CASSLIGGSYEQYS. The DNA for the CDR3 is TGTGCCAGCAGCTTAATAGGGGGGTCCTACGAGCAGTACTCC.

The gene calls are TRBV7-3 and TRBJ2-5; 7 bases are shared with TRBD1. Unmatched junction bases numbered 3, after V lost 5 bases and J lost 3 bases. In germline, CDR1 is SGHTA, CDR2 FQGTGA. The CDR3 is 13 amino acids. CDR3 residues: CASSTGVKETQYF. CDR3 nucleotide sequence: TGTGCCAGCAGCACAGGGGTCAAAGAGACCCAGTACTTC.

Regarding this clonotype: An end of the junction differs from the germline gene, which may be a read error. Written as DNA, the CDR3 is TGCGCCAGCAGCCCCGGACAGCCGAGCTCCTACGTGCAGTACTTC. This codes for CASSPGQPSSYVQYF. The chain has TRBV5-1 and TRBJ2-7, with D possibly matching TRBD1 (6 bases). Germline lookup yields CDR1 SGHRS and CDR2 YFSETQ. The CDR3 sequence is 15 residues long.

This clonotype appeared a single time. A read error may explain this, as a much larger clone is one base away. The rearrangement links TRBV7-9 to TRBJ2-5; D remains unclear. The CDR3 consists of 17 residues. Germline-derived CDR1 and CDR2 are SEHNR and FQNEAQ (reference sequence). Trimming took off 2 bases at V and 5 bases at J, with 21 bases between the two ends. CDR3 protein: CASSLLSELLYGETQYF. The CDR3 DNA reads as TGTGCCAGCAGCTTACTGAGCGAATTACTGTATGGGGAGACCCAGTACTTC.